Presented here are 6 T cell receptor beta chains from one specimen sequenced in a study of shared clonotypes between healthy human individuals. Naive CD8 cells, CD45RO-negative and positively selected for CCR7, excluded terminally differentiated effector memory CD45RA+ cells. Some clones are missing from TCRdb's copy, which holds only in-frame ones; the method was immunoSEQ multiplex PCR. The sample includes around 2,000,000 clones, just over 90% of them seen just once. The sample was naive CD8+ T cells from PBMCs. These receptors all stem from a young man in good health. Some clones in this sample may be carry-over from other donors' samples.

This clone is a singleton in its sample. DNA of the CDR3: TGTGCCAGCGGGGGGAGAAGTTACTACAATGAGCAGTTCTTC. As protein: CASGGRSYYNEQFF. The rearrangement joins TRBV11-2 to TRBJ2-1; possibly TRBD2 for D (6 bases). Trimming left V 8 bases short and J 3 bases short, with 14 bases between. The germline gives CDR1 SGHAT, CDR2 FQNNGV. The CDR3 is 14 residues long.

CDR3 nucleotide sequence: TGTGCCACCAGCGGCATCAAATTGGCTGGGGCCAACGTCCTGACTTTC. The encoded protein is CATSGIKLAGANVLTF. This chain joins TRBV15 and TRBJ2-6; D is unresolved. The CDR3 has 16 residues. Germline V CDR1 and CDR2: LNHNV, YYDKDF (reference sequence). V was pared by 5 bases and J by 2 bases, with 13 bases between.

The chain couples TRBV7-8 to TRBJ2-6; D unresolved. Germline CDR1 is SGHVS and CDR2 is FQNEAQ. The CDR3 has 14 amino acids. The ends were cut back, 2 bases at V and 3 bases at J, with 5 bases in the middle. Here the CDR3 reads CASSLLRGANVLTF. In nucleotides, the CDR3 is TGTGCCAGCAGCTTACTGCGTGGGGCCAACGTCCTGACTTTC.

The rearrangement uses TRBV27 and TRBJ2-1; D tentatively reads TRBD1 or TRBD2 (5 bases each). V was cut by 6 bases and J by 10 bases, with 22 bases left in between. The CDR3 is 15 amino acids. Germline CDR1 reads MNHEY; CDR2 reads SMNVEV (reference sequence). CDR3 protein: CASRGRDQSGPEQFF. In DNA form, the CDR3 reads TGTGCCAGCAGGGGCCGGGACCAAAGTGGGCCCGAGCAGTTCTTC.

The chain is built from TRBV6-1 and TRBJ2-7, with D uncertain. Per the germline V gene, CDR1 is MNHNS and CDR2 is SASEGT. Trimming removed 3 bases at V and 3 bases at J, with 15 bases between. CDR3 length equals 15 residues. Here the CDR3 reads CASSEGFRGRYEQYF. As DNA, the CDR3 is TGTGCCAGCAGTGAGGGGTTTCGTGGGCGCTACGAGCAGTACTTC.

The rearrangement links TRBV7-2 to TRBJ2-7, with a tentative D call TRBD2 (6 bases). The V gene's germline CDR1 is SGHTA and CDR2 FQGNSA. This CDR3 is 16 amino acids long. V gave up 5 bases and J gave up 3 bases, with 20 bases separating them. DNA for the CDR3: TGTGCCAGCAGCGTCTCACCCACGGGAGCGGGCTACGAGCAGTACTTC. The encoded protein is CASSVSPTGAGYEQYF.